The present TCR beta chain was sequenced within a study of blood T cell repertoires in COVID-19. Study overall: T cells, B-cell-depleted T cells, or PBMCs supplied cDNA or gDNA.

Per the original methods: Estimation of nucleated cell counts relied on the amplification of reference gene primers. TCRdb's table, derived via immunoSEQ multiplex PCR, lists solely in-frame clones and lacks some. V and J calls and clone size are given by that table; D and trimming were obtained from the DNA. Of over 150,000 clones listed, about 88% were seen once; the top ten hold approximately 2.1%. V was trimmed by 1 base and J by 2 bases, leaving 13 bases between them. The CDR3 is 15 amino acids. CDR1 is SGHKS and CDR2 is YYEKEE in the germline V gene (reference sequence). Sequenced: peripheral blood. This clonotype originated in a man aged 50 to 60 who had recovered from COVID-19. V gene TRBV5-5 combines with J gene TRBJ2-7, with D unresolved. CDR3 in DNA: TGTGCCAGCAGCTTGTCCCAGGCACGAACCTACGAGCAGTACTTC. This sequence encodes CASSLSQARTYEQYF.